Detailed here is one T cell receptor beta chain. In the study's own analysis: How many nucleated cells were present was estimated from reference gene primer amplification. TCRdb keeps only in-frame clones here, not all; method: immunoSEQ multiplex PCR. V, J and clone size derive from that table, while D and trimming were established from the DNA sequence. This sample carries more than 95,000 clones, 88% of them seen once, and the ten largest clones take approximately 8.1%. These data come from a study of blood T cell repertoires in COVID-19. Across the study: Specimens from acute and convalescent COVID-19 originated in the United States, Italy and Spain. The analysed material was cDNA or gDNA that came from T cells, B-cell-depleted T cells, or PBMCs.

Germline V gene sequence: CDR1 ENHRY, CDR2 SYGVKD. The trim removed 2 bases at V and 2 bases at J, leaving 5 bases unmatched. CDR3 size: 15 residues. Input material: peripheral blood. The origin of this receptor is a man in his forties or fifties with acute or convalescent COVID-19. The chain employs TRBV10-3 and TRBJ1-1; 7 bases match TRBD1. The CDR3 nucleotides read TGTGCCATCAGTGAGAGGACAGGATTAAACACTGAAGCTTTCTTT. This codes for CAISERTGLNTEAFF.